Shown below are 27 T cell receptor beta chains from a single sample sequenced in a study of blood T cell repertoires in COVID-19. Only in-frame clones appear in the TCRdb table, and some are missing; sequencing was by immunoSEQ multiplex PCR. This table has more than 90,000 clones, about 86% appearing once. The sample comprised peripheral blood. The receptors originated from a man aged 65-85 years who had recovered from COVID-19.

The V and J genes are TRBV19 and TRBJ2-2; the D gene is possibly TRBD2 (6 bases). V was clipped by 0 bases and J by 3 bases, with 11 bases between them. The germline gives CDR1 LNHDA, CDR2 SQIVND (reference sequence). CDR3 length: 16 amino acids. In DNA form, the CDR3 reads TGTGCCAGTAGTATAGATGGGGGGAGCTACACCGGGGAGCTGTTTTTT. Encoded protein: CASSIDGGSYTGELFF.

This clone was counted ten times or more. The chain carries TRBV30 and TRBJ1-6; 7 bases are a match to TRBD1. V shed 0 bases and J 9 bases; nucleotides not matched to a gene: 5. This CDR3 has 14 residues. CDR1 GTSNPN and CDR2 SVGIG come from the germline V gene (reference sequence). The CDR3 reads CAWSVLTGSSPLHF. In DNA, the CDR3 is TGTGCCTGGAGTGTACTGACAGGGAGTTCACCCCTCCACTTT.

Turning to this clone: This specimen includes other DNA sequences encoding the same CDR3. The chain recombines TRBV4-3 with TRBJ2-2; 9 nucleotides match TRBD2. J gave up 1 base and V 0 bases, and 0 bases lay outside the gene matches. Germline V CDR1 and CDR2: LGHNA, YSLEER. The CDR3 contains 16 residues. The CDR3 spells CASSQETSGNTGELFF. The DNA of the CDR3 is TGCGCCAGCAGCCAAGAGACTAGCGGGAACACCGGGGAGCTGTTTTTT.

The rearrangement uses TRBV28 and TRBJ1-2; no definite D call. This CDR3 has 12 amino acids. Germline V CDR1 and CDR2: MDHEN, SYDVKM. Trimming pared 7 bases from V and 0 bases from J, leaving 6 bases between. The CDR3 coding sequence is TGTGCCAGCAACACAGCTAACTATGGCTACACCTTC. Translating it yields CASNTANYGYTF.

The chain uses TRBV12-3 or TRBV12-4 and TRBJ2-1; TRBD1 aligns across 9 bases. The CDR3 length is 11 residues. The trim removed 2 bases at V and 15 bases at J, leaving 2 bases unmatched. CDR3 DNA: TGTGCCAGCAGTTTAATGGGACAGGGGTTCTTC. It yields the protein CASSLMGQGFF.

The genes are TRBV11-2 and TRBJ1-6, with unresolved D. In germline, CDR1 is SGHAT, CDR2 FQNNGV. The V end lost 5 bases, the J end lost 11 bases, and 19 bases lay between the germline ends. This CDR3 spans 15 amino acids. In DNA, the CDR3 is TGTGCCAGCAGCCCAACAATCGGGATAGGGCCACCCCTCCACTTT. Amino acid sequence: CASSPTIGIGPPLHF.

This clone appeared a few times. J is TRBJ2-7 and V is TRBV11-2; a weak D match, TRBD2 (6 bases). The V end was cut by 5 bases, the J end by 3 bases, with 17 bases between. CDR3 length equals 15 residues. Germline V gene sequence: CDR1 SGHAT, CDR2 FQNNGV. CDR3 amino acids: CASSINTGTDYEQYF. DNA for the CDR3: TGTGCCAGCAGCATAAACACCGGGACTGACTACGAGCAGTACTTC.

The chain has TRBV19 and TRBJ2-5; possible D gene TRBD1, 6 bases. With 3 bases removed from V and 2 bases from J, the gap between germline ends came to 10 bases. Germline-derived CDR1 and CDR2 are LNHDA and SQIVND (reference sequence). The CDR3 covers 14 residues. The chain's CDR3 is CASSISRGQETQYF. The CDR3 coding sequence is TGTGCCAGTAGTATTTCCAGGGGACAAGAGACCCAGTACTTC.

This clone was observed a few times. The rearrangement joins TRBV6-2 or TRBV6-3 to TRBJ1-2, with D possibly matching TRBD1 (5 bases). Germline assignment: CDR1 MNHEY and CDR2 SVGEGT. CDR3 length: 12 residues. With 5 bases removed from V and 5 bases from J, the gap between germline ends came to 9 bases. The CDR3 loop reads CASSQGRYGYTF. The CDR3 DNA reads TGTGCCAGCAGTCAGGGAAGGTATGGCTACACCTTC.

V gene TRBV4-1 combines with J gene TRBJ1-3, with D maybe TRBD1 (5 bases). Per the germline V gene, CDR1 is MGHRA and CDR2 is YSYEKL. V was shortened by 1 base and J by 9 bases, with 19 bases between the two germline ends. The CDR3 loop spans 16 amino acids. Here the CDR3 DNA reads TGCGCCAGCAGCCAAGGGTTGGACGGGGGTGTTGGCACCATATATTTT. It codes for CASSQGLDGGVGTIYF.

This clone was detected only once. The J gene is TRBJ1-5, the V gene TRBV9, with a possible D match to TRBD1 (5 bases). Per germline, CDR1 SGDLS and CDR2 YYNGEE. CDR3 length equals 14 residues. Between the trimmed V and J ends, which lost 0 bases and 4 bases, there was a span of 8 bases. The CDR3 DNA is TGTGCCAGCAGCGTAGCCTCAGGGAATCAGCCCCAGCATTTT. It is translated as CASSVASGNQPQHF. Looking up the rest from reference TRBV9 and TRBJ1-5 gives the full variable domain: DSGVTQTPKHLITATGQRVTLRCSPRSGDLSVYWYQQSLDQGLQFLIQYYNGEERAKGNILERFSAQQFPDLHSELNLSSLELGDSALYFCASSVASGNQPQHFGDGTRLSIL.

The genes are TRBV5-4 and TRBJ1-3; 7 bases agree with TRBD1. In germline, CDR1 is SGHNT, CDR2 YYREEE (reference sequence). The length of the CDR3 is 15 residues. V shed 4 bases and J 4 bases; nucleotides not matched to a gene: 8. CDR3 sequence: CASSLNRGSGNTIYF. As DNA, the CDR3 is TGTGCCAGCAGCCTGAACAGGGGTTCAGGAAACACCATATATTTT.

V is TRBV6-2 or TRBV6-3 and J is TRBJ2-7; 8 bases are a match to TRBD2. With V trimmed by 0 bases and J by 5 bases, 6 bases remained unmatched. The length of the CDR3 is 15 residues. CDR1 is MNHEY and CDR2 is SVGEGT in the germline V gene. The CDR3 nucleotides are TGTGCCAGCAGTTACTCGGGACTAGGCATCCACGAGCAGTACTTC. It specifies CASSYSGLGIHEQYF.

The CDR3 reads CASSPNRGWPQHF. In DNA form, the CDR3 reads TGTGCCAGTAGTCCTAACAGGGGGTGGCCCCAGCATTTT. V and J are TRBV19 and TRBJ1-5, with 8 bases identical to TRBD1. The V and J ends lost 5 bases and 9 bases, in that order; junction bases with no gene match: 6. The CDR3 consists of 13 residues. The germline V gene has CDR1 LNHDA and CDR2 SQIVND (reference sequence).

This sequence joins TRBV28 and TRBJ1-2, with a weak D call TRBD1 (5 bases). This CDR3 has 14 amino acids. Germline V CDR1 and CDR2: MDHEN, SYDVKM. Trimming took off 3 bases at V and 0 bases at J, with 8 bases between the two ends. The CDR3 spells CASSFQGANYGYTF. CDR3 bases: TGTGCCAGCAGTTTCCAGGGCGCTAACTATGGCTACACCTTC.

Comments on this clone: One end of the junction does not line up with germline, which may come from a read error. This chain uses TRBV6-2 or TRBV6-3 with TRBJ2-2, with 10 nucleotides matching TRBD2. This CDR3 spans 13 amino acids. The germline V gene encodes CDR1 MNHEY and CDR2 SVGEGT. CDR3 in DNA: TGTGCCAGCAGTTATCTGACTAGCGGGCGTATACTTTTT. This sequence encodes CASSYLTSGRILF.

V gene TRBV30 combines with J gene TRBJ2-1; 11 nucleotides match TRBD2. The CDR3 totals 19 residues. V lost 3 bases to trimming and J lost 0 bases; unmatched junction nucleotides: 13. Per the germline V gene, CDR1 is GTSNPN and CDR2 is SVGIG (reference sequence). CDR3 residues: CAWRRYEWGLADSYNEQFF. The CDR3 DNA is TGTGCCTGGAGACGGTATGAGTGGGGACTAGCGGACTCCTACAATGAGCAGTTCTTC.

This chain links TRBV9 with TRBJ2-2; D is possibly TRBD1 (5 bases). V lost 1 base and J 0 bases, leaving 13 bases between the germline ends. Germline V gives CDR1 SGDLS, CDR2 YYNGEE. The CDR3 has 17 amino acids. CDR3 DNA: TGTGCCAGCAGCGTACAACAGGCGGCAGCGAACACCGGGGAGCTGTTTTTT. It yields the protein CASSVQQAAANTGELFF.

V usage is TRBV15 and J usage is TRBJ1-2; TRBD1 matches at 11 bases. Per germline, CDR1 LNHNV and CDR2 YYDKDF (reference sequence). V lost 5 bases, J lost 5 bases, and 4 bases stayed unmatched. The CDR3 has 14 residues. The CDR3 coding sequence is TGTGCCACCAGCGCGGACAGGGGGCCGTATGGCTACACCTTC. It is translated as CATSADRGPYGYTF.

This clone was detected ten times or more. This chain joins TRBV4-1 and TRBJ2-3, with TRBD2 matching 7 bases. J gave up 5 bases and V 8 bases, and 13 bases lay outside the gene matches. The CDR3 spans 15 residues. The germline CDR1 and CDR2 sequences are MGHRA and YSYEKL. The CDR3 spells CASGGVAEVEDTQYF. DNA for the CDR3: TGCGCCAGCGGGGGGGTGGCAGAGGTGGAAGATACGCAGTATTTT.

This clone has more than one count but fewer than ten. Additional DNA sequences in this sample encode the identical CDR3. The J gene is TRBJ2-4, the V gene TRBV4-3; TRBD2 agrees at 9 bases. This CDR3 has 14 residues. With V trimmed by 0 bases and J by 7 bases, 1 base remained unmatched. The germline V gene encodes CDR1 LGHNA and CDR2 YSLEER. The CDR3 protein is CASSQELAGNIQYF. In DNA, the CDR3 is TGCGCCAGCAGCCAAGAACTAGCGGGTAACATTCAGTACTTC.

This clone turned up a few times. V usage is TRBV7-3 and J usage is TRBJ2-3; 15 nucleotides align to TRBD2. The CDR3 is 17 amino acids. Per the germline V gene, CDR1 is SGHTA and CDR2 is FQGTGA. Trimming removed 5 bases from V and 6 bases from J; junction bases left unmatched: 9. CDR3 coding DNA: TGTGCCAGCAGCCCCCGGACTAGCGGGAGGGCCTGGGATACGCAGTATTTT. Translated: CASSPRTSGRAWDTQYF.

The chain uses TRBV29-1 and TRBJ1-1; 9 bases are a match to TRBD1. CDR3 length equals 14 residues. Germline V gene lookup returns CDR1 SQVTM and CDR2 ANQGSEA. Trimming took 3 bases from V and 4 from J; bases not matched to a gene: 6. The CDR3 loop is CSVDGLTGGTEAFF. CDR3 nucleotide sequence: TGCAGCGTTGACGGATTGACAGGGGGCACTGAAGCTTTCTTT.

The J gene is TRBJ1-2, the V gene TRBV7-9; 7 bases match TRBD1. This CDR3 is built from 15 residues. In germline, CDR1 is SEHNR, CDR2 FQNEAQ (reference sequence). The ends lost 0 bases at V and 6 bases at J; junction bases unmatched: 7. The CDR3 coding sequence is TGTGCCAGCAGCTTAGCGCTGGAAGGGGGCCATGGCTACACCTTC. The encoded protein is CASSLALEGGHGYTF.

This chain joins TRBV4-1 and TRBJ1-1; 9 nucleotides match TRBD1. The CDR3 is made up of 14 amino acids. The germline V gene encodes CDR1 MGHRA and CDR2 YSYEKL. V lost 2 bases and J lost 6; bases outside the gene matches: 4. CDR3 region: CASSQRQGVSEAFF. CDR3 in DNA: TGCGCCAGCAGCCAAAGACAGGGGGTTTCTGAAGCTTTCTTT.

This clone came up a few times. The J gene is TRBJ1-1, the V gene TRBV29-1, with TRBD1 identical over 10 bases. Trimming took 4 bases from V and 1 from J; bases not matched to a gene: 6. The CDR3 loop spans 15 amino acids. Germline V gene sequence: CDR1 SQVTM, CDR2 ANQGSEA. For the CDR3, the DNA is TGCAGCGTTGTCCCGGGACAGGGGTGGAACACTGAAGCTTTCTTT. Protein: CSVVPGQGWNTEAFF. Complete variable domain (other parts from reference TRBV29-1 and TRBJ1-1): SAVISQKPSRDICQRGTSLTIQCQVDSQVTMMFWYRQQPGQSLTLIATANQGSEATYESGFVIDKFPISRPNLTFSTLTVSNMSPEDSSIYLCSVVPGQGWNTEAFFGQGTRLTVV.

The chain links TRBV7-6 to TRBJ2-4; no firm D call. Trimming left V 2 bases short and J 8 bases short, with 19 bases between. CDR3 length: 16 amino acids. Germline-derived CDR1 and CDR2 are SGHVS and FNYEAQ. The CDR3 spells CASSLNPERIGDIQYF. CDR3 DNA: TGTGCCAGCAGCTTAAACCCCGAACGCATTGGAGACATTCAGTACTTC. The complete variable domain, with remaining parts taken from reference TRBV7-6 and TRBJ2-4, reads GAGVSQSPRYKVTKRGQDVALRCDPISGHVSLYWYRQALGQGPEFLTYFNYEAQQDKSGLPNDRFSAERPEGSISTLTIQRTEQRDSAMYRCASSLNPERIGDIQYFGAGTRLSVL.